The 20 T cell receptor beta chains below were found in one sample sequenced in a study of blood T cell repertoires in COVID-19. TCRdb's copy holds only in-frame clones and misses some; the assay was immunoSEQ multiplex PCR. The sample carries around 54,000 clones, more than 75% recorded once. What was sequenced was PBMCs or T cells enriched from blood (not recorded which). These receptors were obtained from a woman in her fifties or sixties with acute COVID-19.

V and J are TRBV15 and TRBJ1-1, with D perhaps TRBD1 (5 bases). CDR1 and CDR2 (germline): LNHNV, YYDKDF (reference sequence). CDR3 length: 16 residues. The V and J ends lost 3 bases and 5 bases respectively, with 19 bases between them. CDR3 nucleotides: TGTGCCACCAGCAGGGCCTTCGGGGGGGAGGAAACTGAAGCTTTCTTT. Translated, it gives CATSRAFGGEETEAFF.

This clone showed up just a few times. The V gene is TRBV24-1, the J gene TRBJ2-7; D perhaps matches TRBD1 (6 bases). The CDR3 runs 13 residues. Trimming pared 0 bases from V and 5 bases from J, leaving 7 bases between. The germline CDR1 and CDR2 sequences are KGHDR and SFDVKD. CDR3 sequence: CATSDLWGHEQYF. CDR3 in DNA: TGTGCCACCAGTGATTTGTGGGGGCACGAGCAGTACTTC.

V is TRBV12-3 or TRBV12-4 and J is TRBJ1-1; 7 bases fit TRBD1. There are 13 residues in the CDR3. The ends lost 6 bases at V and 4 bases at J; junction bases unmatched: 5. In DNA, the CDR3 is TGTGCCAGCAGCCTCCGGGACAGCACTGAAGCTTTCTTT. Translation gives CASSLRDSTEAFF.

In this sample, this clone is medium-sized. Relative to the germline gene, one junction end is altered; a read error may explain this. This chain connects TRBV6-1 to TRBJ2-3, with TRBD1 matching over 11 bases. The CDR3 length is 13 residues. CDR1 is MNHNS, CDR2 SASEGT, per germline. The CDR3 is CASSERGTGGRVF. In nucleotides, the CDR3 is TGTGCCAGCAGTGAAAGGGGGACAGGGGGACGCGTCTTT.

This clone was counted between two and nine times. The CDR3, as DNA: TGTGCCAGTAGTATGAGACAGGGCTTGGAGCAGTACTTC. Its translation: CASSMRQGLEQYF. The chain carries TRBV19 and TRBJ2-7, with 7 nucleotides matching TRBD1. The CDR3 consists of 13 residues. With V trimmed by 3 bases and J by 7 bases, 6 bases remained unmatched. The V gene's germline CDR1 is LNHDA and CDR2 SQIVND (reference sequence).

This sequence joins TRBV14 and TRBJ2-7; 9 positions match TRBD2. This CDR3 region has 19 residues. After removal of 3 bases from V and 2 bases from J, the junction contained 17 bases not matched to a gene. Germline CDR1 is SGHDN and CDR2 is FVKESK. For the CDR3, the DNA is TGTGCCAGCAGCCACAGGCTCACAGCGGGGGGACTCAGTCCCTACGAGCAGTACTTC. Translation: CASSHRLTAGGLSPYEQYF. Full variable domain (outside the CDR3, taken from reference TRBV14 and TRBJ2-7): EAGVTQFPSHSVIEKGQTVTLRCDPISGHDNLYWYRRVMGKEIKFLLHFVKESKQDESGMPNNRFLAERTGGTYSTLKVQPAELEDSGVYFCASSHRLTAGGLSPYEQYFGPGTRLTVT.

V and J are TRBV19 and TRBJ2-7; 8 nucleotides agree with TRBD1. The CDR3 runs to 17 residues. V lost 4 bases, J lost 3 bases, and 14 bases stayed unmatched. Per the germline V gene, CDR1 is LNHDA and CDR2 is SQIVND (reference sequence). The CDR3, as DNA: TGTGCCAGTAGTAAAGATGGCCGGGGACAGGTTTTCTACGAGCAGTACTTC. Translation gives CASSKDGRGQVFYEQYF.

This rearrangement joins TRBV2 to TRBJ2-2; a possible D gene is TRBD2 (6 bases). The CDR3 consists of 15 residues. V was shortened by 6 bases and J by 1 base, with 12 bases between the two germline ends. CDR1 is SNHLY, CDR2 FYNNEI, per germline. Written as DNA, the CDR3 is TGTGCCAGCAGAACCGCCGGGAGGAACACCGGGGAGCTGTTTTTT. Protein product: CASRTAGRNTGELFF.

This chain connects TRBV25-1 to TRBJ2-5; D unresolved. The germline V and J ends were trimmed by 3 bases and 5 bases, with 4 bases remaining between them. This CDR3 comprises 11 residues. The germline CDR1 and CDR2 sequences are MGHDK and SYGVNS. The CDR3 sequence: CASSDSETQYF. CDR3 DNA: TGTGCCAGCAGTGACTCGGAGACCCAGTACTTC.

The chain is built from TRBV11-1 and TRBJ1-1; possibly TRBD1 for D (6 bases). The germline gives CDR1 SGHAT, CDR2 FQDESV (reference sequence). V was pared by 8 bases and J by 5 bases, with 18 bases between. This CDR3 comprises 14 residues. CDR3 region: CASSPGQVRTEAFF. In DNA form, the CDR3 reads TGTGCCAGCTCCCCGGGACAAGTTCGGACTGAAGCTTTCTTT.

As to this clone: Distinct nucleotide sequences in the sample also encode this CDR3. The rearrangement links TRBV15 to TRBJ2-7; D is unresolved. This CDR3 has 14 amino acids. Germline CDR1 and CDR2: LNHNV and YYDKDF (reference sequence). V was trimmed by 1 base and J by 1 base, leaving 8 bases between them. The CDR3 DNA follows: TGTGCCACCAGCAGAGGTGGCAGTTCCTACGAGCAGTACTTC. It translates to CATSRGGSSYEQYF.

The chain uses TRBV13 and TRBJ1-1; no clear D gene. This CDR3 contains 13 residues. The germline CDR1 and CDR2 sequences are PRHDT and FYEKMQ (reference sequence). V was shortened by 0 bases and J by 5 bases, with 7 bases between the two germline ends. CDR3: CASSLGRSTEAFF. CDR3 DNA sequence: TGTGCCAGCAGCTTAGGACGGTCTACTGAAGCTTTCTTT.

V gene TRBV7-9 combines with J gene TRBJ2-1; 11 bases map to TRBD2. The CDR3 consists of 17 residues. The V segment lost 0 bases and the J segment 4 bases; nucleotides outside the gene matches: 5. Germline assignment: CDR1 SEHNR and CDR2 FQNEAQ (reference sequence). The CDR3 sequence: CASSLASLAGVYNEQFF. The DNA of the CDR3 is TGTGCCAGCAGCTTAGCTTCACTAGCGGGGGTATACAATGAGCAGTTCTTC.

The gene calls are TRBV2 and TRBJ2-3, with 8 bases aligning to TRBD1. Unmatched junction bases numbered 5, after V lost 5 bases and J lost 4 bases. There are 14 residues in the CDR3. Germline CDR1 is SNHLY and CDR2 is FYNNEI. The CDR3 bases are TGTGCCAGCAGTAGGACAGGGCAGGCAGATACGCAGTATTTT. As protein: CASSRTGQADTQYF. The whole variable domain, filled in from reference TRBV2 and TRBJ2-3, reads EPEVTQTPSHQVTQMGQEVILRCVPISNHLYFYWYRQILGQKVEFLVSFYNNEISEKSEIFDDQFSVERPDGSNFTLKIRSTKLEDSAMYFCASSRTGQADTQYFGPGTRLTVL.

The gene calls are TRBV29-1 and TRBJ2-7; 8 bases align to TRBD1. CDR3 length: 15 residues. The junction had 9 bases not matched to a gene; V was cut back by 1 base and J by 4 bases. CDR1 is SQVTM and CDR2 is ANQGSEA in the germline V gene. CDR3 sequence (DNA): TGCAGCGTTGAAGGGGACAGGAGCTTGGGGTACGAGCAGTACTTC. Translation: CSVEGDRSLGYEQYF.

About this clone itself: This same CDR3 is encoded by further DNA sequences in the sample. The rearrangement uses TRBV18 and TRBJ1-2; TRBD1 matches at 8 bases. V lost 6 bases, J lost 8 bases, and 5 bases stayed unmatched. CDR1 and CDR2 (germline): KGHSH, LQKENI. The length of the CDR3 is 12 residues. The CDR3 loop is CASSPDRVGYTF. CDR3 DNA: TGTGCCAGCTCGCCGGACAGGGTGGGCTACACCTTC.

The rearrangement joins TRBV11-3 to TRBJ2-6, with 7 bases matching TRBD1. The J segment lost 4 bases and the V segment lost 5 bases, leaving 5 bases of the junction unmatched. This CDR3 spans 15 amino acids. Per the germline V gene, CDR1 is SGHNT and CDR2 is YENEEA. The CDR3 sequence is CASSPTGVGANVLTF. The CDR3 DNA sequence: TGTGCCAGCAGCCCTACAGGGGTAGGGGCCAACGTCCTGACTTTC.

This chain joins TRBV28 and TRBJ2-5; 12 positions agree with TRBD1. V shed 5 bases, J shed 5 bases, and the junction held 6 bases outside the gene matches. This CDR3 has 15 amino acids. Germline lookup yields CDR1 MDHEN and CDR2 SYDVKM. DNA of the CDR3: TGTGCCAGCAGTAACGGGGACAGGGGGCGTGAGACCCAGTACTTC. It specifies CASSNGDRGRETQYF.

V usage is TRBV10-3 and J usage is TRBJ1-1; the match to TRBD1 covers 8 bases. Germline V gives CDR1 ENHRY, CDR2 SYGVKD. This CDR3 is built from 14 residues. J lost 1 base, V lost 10 bases, and 8 bases had no gene match. CDR3 protein: CATIRTGTNTEAFF. The CDR3 DNA reads TGTGCCACTATCAGGACAGGGACGAACACTGAAGCTTTCTTT.

This chain uses TRBV7-3 with TRBJ2-5, with 8 positions matching TRBD1. The J segment lost 7 bases and the V segment lost 5 bases, leaving 6 bases of the junction unmatched. Germline assignment: CDR1 SGHTA and CDR2 FQGTGA. The CDR3 totals 13 residues. The CDR3 nucleotides are TGTGCCAGCAGCCCCGGACAGGGACGGACCCAGTACTTC. This gives the protein CASSPGQGRTQYF.